This TCR beta chain originates from a study of blood T cell repertoires in COVID-19. Study information: PBMCs, B-cell-depleted T cells, or T cells were the source of the cDNA or gDNA that made up the material.

This clone came up a few times. Here immunoSEQ multiplex PCR was the method, and the copy in TCRdb shows in-frame clones only, minus some. Here the sample spans about 250,000 clones, approximately 86% being singletons. Germline CDR1 reads LNHNV; CDR2 reads YYDKDF (reference sequence). The CDR3 loop spans 14 amino acids. Trimming removed 3 bases from V and 8 bases from J, with 16 bases in between. This clonotype was sampled from a man older than 75 with acute or convalescent COVID-19. The rearrangement joins TRBV15 to TRBJ1-2; no definite D call. Sequencing input: peripheral blood. The CDR3 nucleotides are TGTGCCACCAGCAGGGATGTAACAGTCCGGGGCTACACCTTC. It specifies CATSRDVTVRGYTF.